This is a list of T cell receptor beta chains from one sample in a study of human T cells and chemical hapten exposure. Using its own MiXCR run on the RACE reads, TCRdb lists one record per CDR3 protein. The sample consists of approximately 400,000 distinct CDR3 sequences, less than 6.5% of them appearing once. Material: whole blood, obtained in connection with sensitization to the hapten diphenylcyclopropenone (DPC). The source of these receptors is a woman aged 50 to 65 with alopecia areata. Some clones in this sample may be carry-over from other donors' samples. Each CDR3 is given with its conserved first and last residue. The D gene is left open where the match is weak. Size is stated for part of the rows, as once, few or many counts, or as a class when the clone is expanded.

clone_size	v_call	d_call	j_call	cdr3_nt	cdr3_aa
many	TRBV12-3/TRBV12-4	NA	TRBJ2-7	TGTGCCAGCAGCAGAGGGCCCATATTCTACGAGCAGTACTTC	CASSRGPIFYEQYF
NA	TRBV5-1	NA	TRBJ2-6	TGCGCCAGCAGCTTGATCGGACACATCTCTGGGGCCAACGTCCTGACTTTC	CASSLIGHISGANVLTF
NA	TRBV6-6	NA	TRBJ1-1	TGTGCCAGCAGTGAACAGGGATTGTCTGATGAAGCTTTCTTT	CASSEQGLSDEAFF
many	TRBV20-1	TRBD1	TRBJ1-5	TGCAGTGCGCAGACAGGGGGAAATCAGCCCCAGCATTTT	CSAQTGGNQPQHF
many	TRBV28	TRBD2	TRBJ2-7	TGTGCCAGCAGTTCCAATAGCGGGATCGAGCAGTACTTC	CASSSNSGIEQYF
few	TRBV27	NA	TRBJ2-6	TGTGCCAGCAGTGTAGAAGGGTACGGGGCCAACGTCCTGACTTTC	CASSVEGYGANVLTF
few	TRBV5-1	NA	TRBJ2-1	TGCGCCAGCAGCTTGGTCCCCCAAGGAGCGGTGAACAATGAGCAGTTCTTC	CASSLVPQGAVNNEQFF
many	TRBV29-1	NA	TRBJ2-7	TGCAGCGTTGAAACCCCGGGGAATAACTACGAGCAGTACTTC	CSVETPGNNYEQYF
few	TRBV7-2	NA	TRBJ1-5	TGTGCCAGCAGCTTAACGACAGGTCTCGTGCAGCCCCAGCATTTT	CASSLTTGLVQPQHF
few	TRBV7-9	NA	TRBJ1-2	TGTGCCAGCAGCGCAGGCGGGGGAAACTATGGCTACACCTTC	CASSAGGGNYGYTF
NA	TRBV6-1	NA	TRBJ2-2	TGTGCCAGCAGTGAACTCGGGGAGCTGTTTTTT	CASSELGELFF
few	TRBV19	NA	TRBJ2-1	TGTGCCAGTAGCACCGGGACCACTTTCTACAATGAGCAGTTCTTC	CASSTGTTFYNEQFF
many	TRBV9	NA	TRBJ2-1	TGTGCCAGCAGCGGTGGACAGTCGAGCTCCTACAATGAGCAGTTCTTC	CASSGGQSSSYNEQFF